Here is one T cell receptor beta chain with its context. The data stem from a study of identical twins. TCRdb fed the 5' RACE reads into MiXCR, producing one record per CDR3 protein. This table holds about 470,000 distinct CDR3 sequences, 20% to 25% found once. Germline loops: CDR1 SGHTA, CDR2 FQGTGA. The CDR3 has 13 residues. The V gene lost 1 base and the J gene lost 10 bases, with 11 bases spanning the gap. These data also formed part of another study, on T cells expressing NK-cell markers. That paper adds: In several experiments, sorting was restricted to alpha-beta TCR T cells by an anti-gamma-delta TCR antibody.

This TCR was sampled from a woman under 30 in good health. The rearrangement joins TRBV7-3 to TRBJ2-1; D may be TRBD2 (6 bases). The sample was CD4+ T cells sorted from blood. The CDR3 protein is CASSLMAGGEQFF. The DNA for the CDR3 is TGTGCCAGCAGCTTAATGGCTGGAGGGGAGCAGTTCTTC.